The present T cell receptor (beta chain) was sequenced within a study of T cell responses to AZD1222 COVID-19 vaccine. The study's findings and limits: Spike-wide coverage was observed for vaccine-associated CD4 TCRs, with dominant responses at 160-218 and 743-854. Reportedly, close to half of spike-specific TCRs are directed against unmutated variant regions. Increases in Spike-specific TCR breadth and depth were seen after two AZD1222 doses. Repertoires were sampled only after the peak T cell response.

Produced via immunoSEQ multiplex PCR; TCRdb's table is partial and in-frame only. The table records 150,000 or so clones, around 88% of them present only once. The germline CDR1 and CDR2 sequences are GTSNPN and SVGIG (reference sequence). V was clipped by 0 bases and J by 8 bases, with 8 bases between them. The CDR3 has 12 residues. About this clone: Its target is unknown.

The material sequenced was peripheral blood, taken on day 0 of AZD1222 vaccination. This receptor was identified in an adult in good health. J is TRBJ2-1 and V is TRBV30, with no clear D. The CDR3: CAWSVVRDEQFF. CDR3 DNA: TGTGCCTGGAGTGTAGTCCGAGATGAGCAGTTCTTC.